The rows below give T cell receptor beta chains drawn from one sample of a study of blood T cell repertoires in COVID-19. This table comes from immunoSEQ multiplex PCR, and its TCRdb copy is limited to in-frame clones, with some not included. The sample has tens of thousands of clones, 70% to 80% seen once. Sequenced sample: peripheral blood. These receptors came from a man aged 60-69 years with active or convalescent COVID-19. CDR3s include the opening cysteine and the closing phenylalanine or tryptophan.

CDR3 protein,V gene,J gene
CASSVGYEQYF,TRBV9,TRBJ2-7
CASSSGGDTQYF,TRBV7-2,TRBJ2-3
CATGTQSSYNEQFF,TRBV24-1,TRBJ2-1
CASSLVIQGSGEKLFF,TRBV5-1,TRBJ1-4
CASSLDWALLGTEAFF,TRBV11-2,TRBJ1-1
CASSITAGGSGEQFF,TRBV19,TRBJ2-1
CASSSDCPEQYF,TRBV10-1,TRBJ2-7
CASRGTGAFWGYTF,TRBV6-6,TRBJ1-2
CASSLGALAGSDTQYF,TRBV7-6,TRBJ2-3
CASSPPGQGWETQYF,TRBV18,TRBJ2-5